The 8 T cell receptor beta chains reported below all come from one sample, sequenced in a study of cytomegalovirus exposure and HLA in healthy donors. The PCR had 60 Vbeta and 13 Jbeta primers. TCRdb keeps only in-frame clones here, not all; method: immunoSEQ multiplex PCR. The sample shows fewer than 150,000 clones, 73% of them seen only once. Sequencing was performed on PBMCs. The receptors here all came from a human donor in good health.

Only a few counts were recorded for this clone. The J gene is TRBJ2-7, the V gene TRBV5-1; D is possibly TRBD2 (6 bases). V lost 4 bases, J lost 2 bases, and 16 bases lay in between. CDR3 length: 15 residues. The germline CDR1 and CDR2 sequences are SGHRS and YFSETQ. The CDR3 DNA sequence: TGCGCCAGCAGCCCTGGGGGAGGTGGGCCCTACGAGCAGTACTTC. This translates into CASSPGGGGPYEQYF.

The J gene is TRBJ2-7, the V gene TRBV2, with 9 bases fitting TRBD2. The CDR3 is 14 residues long. The V and J ends lost 6 bases and 7 bases, in that order; junction bases with no gene match: 10. In germline, CDR1 is SNHLY, CDR2 FYNNEI. The CDR3 spells CASRLREGRREQYF. For the CDR3, the DNA is TGTGCCAGCAGACTGCGGGAGGGCCGTAGAGAGCAGTACTTC.

The genes are TRBV6-1 and TRBJ2-5, with D perhaps matching TRBD2 (5 bases). Germline CDR1 MNHNS, CDR2 SASEGT. The length of the CDR3 is 14 residues. V was cut by 3 bases and J by 3 bases, with 11 bases left in between. CDR3 amino acids: CASSDVARKETQYF. The DNA for the CDR3 is TGTGCCAGCAGTGACGTAGCGAGAAAAGAGACCCAGTACTTC.

The chain combines TRBV2 with TRBJ2-2; D gene ambiguous. Germline CDR1 and CDR2: SNHLY and FYNNEI. This CDR3 is 13 amino acids long. Trimming took 1 base from V and 10 from J, leaving 10 bases between them. CDR3 sequence reads: CASSEESGAELFF. The CDR3 region has the DNA TGTGCCAGCAGTGAAGAGTCCGGTGCGGAGCTGTTTTTT.

This clone has a handful of counts. For the CDR3, the DNA is TGTGCCAGCACTTTCGCGGGGTATTATAATTCACCCCTCCACTTT. Its protein is CASTFAGYYNSPLHF. The V gene is TRBV6-5, the J gene TRBJ1-6; D unresolved. V lost 7 bases and J 4 bases, leaving 14 bases between the germline ends. The CDR3 is 15 amino acids. Germline V lookup: CDR1 MNHEY, CDR2 SVGAGI.

V usage is TRBV11-3 and J usage is TRBJ1-4; no firm D call. The CDR3 is 17 amino acids. V lost 5 bases and J 6 bases, leaving 22 bases between the germline ends. Germline V gene sequence: CDR1 SGHNT, CDR2 YENEEA. CDR3 amino acids: CASSATQARIDDEKLFF. The CDR3 nucleotides are TGTGCCAGCAGCGCAACTCAGGCCCGCATAGACGATGAAAAACTGTTTTTT.

This rearrangement joins TRBV6-1 to TRBJ1-5; perhaps TRBD1 as D (5 bases). Deletions cut 2 bases from V and 1 base from J, with 15 bases between. This CDR3 is built from 17 residues. From germline, CDR1 is MNHNS and CDR2 SASEGT. The DNA of the CDR3 is TGTGCCAGCAGTGAAAGGGGAAGTTTTAGGAGCAATCAGCCCCAGCATTTT. Translation gives CASSERGSFRSNQPQHF.

This clone has just a few counts. The gene calls are TRBV5-6 and TRBJ2-3; maybe TRBD1 (5 bases). Trimming removed 1 base at V and 2 bases at J, with 20 bases between. Looked up from germline, CDR1 is SGHDT and CDR2 is YYEEEE. CDR3 size: 18 residues. CDR3 nucleotide sequence: TGTGCCAGCAGCTTGAAGACAGCCAGGGCTAAAATCACAGATACGCAGTATTTT. This encodes CASSLKTARAKITDTQYF.